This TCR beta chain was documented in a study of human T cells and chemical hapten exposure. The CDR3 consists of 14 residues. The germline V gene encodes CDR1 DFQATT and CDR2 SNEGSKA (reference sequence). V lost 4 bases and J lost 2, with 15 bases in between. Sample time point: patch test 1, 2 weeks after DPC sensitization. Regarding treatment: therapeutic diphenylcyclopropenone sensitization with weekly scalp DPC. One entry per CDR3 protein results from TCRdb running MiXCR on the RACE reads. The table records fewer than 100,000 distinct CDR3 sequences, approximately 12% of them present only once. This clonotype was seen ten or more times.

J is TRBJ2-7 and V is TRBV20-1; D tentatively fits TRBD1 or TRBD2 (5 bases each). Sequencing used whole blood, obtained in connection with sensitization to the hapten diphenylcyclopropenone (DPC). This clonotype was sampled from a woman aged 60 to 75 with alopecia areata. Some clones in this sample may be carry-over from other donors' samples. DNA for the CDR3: TGCAGTGCTAAAGACGGGACCGCAACCTACGAGCAGTACTTC. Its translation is CSAKDGTATYEQYF.